One and the same sample provided the 22 T cell receptor beta chains below, sequenced in a study of T cell changes during pregnancy in multiple sclerosis. The data were produced by immunoSEQ multiplex PCR, yet TCRdb's version contains in-frame clones alone and is incomplete. The sample consists of some 41,000 clones, roughly nine tenths of them appearing once. This material consisted of CD4+ T cells from peripheral blood mononuclear cells, taken in the third trimester of pregnancy. The receptor source for this set is a female donor in good health, enrolled as a control in a pregnancy study.

CDR3 nucleotide sequence: TGCGCCAGCAGCCAGGCTAGCGGGGGGAACAATGAGCAGTTCTTC. It translates to CASSQASGGNNEQFF. The chain combines TRBV4-1 with TRBJ2-1, with 11 bases that match TRBD2. This CDR3 has 15 residues. CDR1 is MGHRA and CDR2 is YSYEKL in the germline V gene. Trimming cost V 3 bases and J 5 bases; bases outside gene matches: 3.

The V and J genes are TRBV9 and TRBJ2-7; maybe TRBD2 (6 bases). Germline CDR1 is SGDLS and CDR2 is YYNGEE. Between the trimmed V and J ends, which lost 0 bases and 1 base, there was a span of 11 bases. This CDR3 has 15 residues. The CDR3 region is CASSVEVGGSYEQYF. CDR3 bases: TGTGCCAGCAGCGTAGAAGTGGGAGGTTCCTACGAGCAGTACTTC.

The chain combines TRBV11-2 with TRBJ2-7, with 10 bases fitting TRBD2. V lost 1 base to trimming and J lost 1 base; unmatched junction nucleotides: 10. Per germline, CDR1 SGHAT and CDR2 FQNNGV. CDR3 length: 18 amino acids. The CDR3 reads CASSLVDWTSGSSYEQYF. DNA for the CDR3: TGTGCCAGCAGCTTAGTTGATTGGACTAGCGGTTCATCCTACGAGCAGTACTTC.

In its sample, this clone was seen once. J is TRBJ2-3 and V is TRBV5-1; a possible D gene is TRBD1 (6 bases). Germline V gene lookup returns CDR1 SGHRS and CDR2 YFSETQ. Trimming took off 5 bases at V and 6 bases at J, with 16 bases between the two ends. The CDR3 is 14 amino acids. The CDR3 loop reads CASRQGVFSDTQYF. DNA of the CDR3: TGCGCCAGCAGACAGGGAGTTTTTTCGGATACGCAGTATTTT.

This chain joins TRBV7-2 and TRBJ2-7, with 9 bases lining up with TRBD2. J was trimmed by 4 bases and V by 2 bases; bases with no gene match: 6. The CDR3 loop spans 15 amino acids. In germline, CDR1 is SGHTA, CDR2 FQGNSA. CDR3 in DNA: TGTGCCAGCAGCTTAAACAGCGGGAGGTGGTACGAGCAGTACTTC. This gives the protein CASSLNSGRWYEQYF.

The genes are TRBV7-9 and TRBJ2-1; 13 bases align to TRBD2. The V gene end was trimmed by 5 bases and the J gene end by 6 bases; junction bases not matched to a gene: 13. Germline V gives CDR1 SEHNR, CDR2 FQNEAQ (reference sequence). CDR3 length: 18 amino acids. The CDR3 reads CASSRLAGGNFGVNEQFF. The CDR3 DNA reads as TGTGCCAGCAGCCGACTAGCGGGAGGTAATTTTGGCGTCAATGAGCAGTTCTTC.

The chain employs TRBV4-3 and TRBJ1-4; weak D call: TRBD1 (6 bases). The CDR3 sequence is 16 residues long. Germline-derived CDR1 and CDR2 are LGHNA and YSLEER. The V end was cut by 4 bases, the J end by 4 bases, with 16 bases between. The CDR3 sequence: CASSPLGQPNNEKLFF. The CDR3 DNA sequence: TGCGCCAGCAGCCCGTTAGGACAGCCGAATAATGAAAAACTGTTTTTT.

The rearrangement links TRBV29-1 to TRBJ2-3; D gene uncertain. The CDR3 is 13 amino acids. The ends were cut back, 4 bases at V and 2 bases at J, with 10 bases in the middle. The germline V gene encodes CDR1 SQVTM and CDR2 ANQGSEA. CDR3 in amino acids: CSVVGGVTDTQYF. The CDR3 nucleotides are TGCAGCGTTGTTGGCGGTGTCACAGATACGCAGTATTTT.

The rearrangement uses TRBV28 and TRBJ1-2, with D unclear. This CDR3 is built from 14 residues. Trimming removed 2 bases from V and 2 bases from J, with 9 bases in between. Germline values: CDR1 MDHEN, CDR2 SYDVKM. Here the CDR3 reads CASSLRPENYGYTF. In DNA, the CDR3 is TGTGCCAGCAGTTTACGTCCGGAGAACTATGGCTACACCTTC.

CDR3 coding DNA: TGTGCCAGCAGCTTAGGCGTTAGCGGGGGGACTGGAGAGACCCAGTACTTC. Amino acid sequence: CASSLGVSGGTGETQYF. V gene TRBV7-2 combines with J gene TRBJ2-5; TRBD2 aligns across 10 bases. This CDR3 comprises 17 residues. The germline gives CDR1 SGHTA, CDR2 FQGNSA. J gave up 4 bases and V 1 base, and 9 bases lay outside the gene matches.

The chain combines TRBV11-2 with TRBJ2-7; 7 bases match TRBD2. CDR3 size: 15 residues. Germline V CDR1 and CDR2: SGHAT, FQNNGV. The V gene end was trimmed by 4 bases and the J gene end by 4 bases; junction bases not matched to a gene: 10. CDR3 in amino acids: CASSSPRAGDYEQYF. For the CDR3, the DNA is TGTGCCAGCAGCTCCCCTCGGGCGGGAGATTACGAGCAGTACTTC.

V usage is TRBV10-3 and J usage is TRBJ2-7, with 8 bases that match TRBD2. J lost 0 bases, V lost 4 bases, and 5 bases had no gene match. This CDR3 contains 15 residues. Germline V gives CDR1 ENHRY, CDR2 SYGVKD. Here the CDR3 DNA reads TGTGCCATCAGTGGAACCGGGACTAGCTCCTACGAGCAGTACTTC. This encodes CAISGTGTSSYEQYF.

This chain joins TRBV7-9 and TRBJ1-1; a possible D gene is TRBD1 (6 bases). The CDR3 runs 17 residues. Trimming cost V 3 bases and J 7 bases, with 24 bases left between them. Germline assignment: CDR1 SEHNR and CDR2 FQNEAQ (reference sequence). In DNA, the CDR3 is TGTGCCAGCAGCTTCCCCCCAGGAGGGGGGGCGTTTGGTGAAGCTTTCTTT. Encoded protein: CASSFPPGGGAFGEAFF.

This chain links TRBV6-1 with TRBJ2-5; 11 bases align to TRBD1. The CDR3 sequence is 18 residues long. Trimming took 3 bases from V and 4 from J; bases not matched to a gene: 13. The germline gives CDR1 MNHNS, CDR2 SASEGT. Here the CDR3 DNA reads TGTGCCAGCAGTGATCCGGGGTCAGGGACAGGGGGTGGAGAGACCCAGTACTTC. Amino acids: CASSDPGSGTGGGETQYF.

The chain links TRBV4-1 to TRBJ2-3; TRBD2 matches 7 bases. The CDR3 has 16 amino acids. CDR1 is MGHRA and CDR2 is YSYEKL in the germline V gene. The V and J ends lost 3 bases and 3 bases, in that order; junction bases with no gene match: 9. The CDR3 region is CASSQLPGLRTDTQYF. DNA of the CDR3: TGCGCCAGCAGCCAGCTGCCGGGACTAAGGACAGATACGCAGTATTTT.

The V and J genes are TRBV30 and TRBJ2-1; 14 bases agree with TRBD2. The CDR3 has 18 amino acids. The germline V gene has CDR1 GTSNPN and CDR2 SVGIG (reference sequence). V was pared by 2 bases and J by 9 bases, with 15 bases of the junction left unmatched. CDR3 loop: CAWSLGTSGSVATGEQFF. In nucleotides, the CDR3 is TGTGCCTGGAGTCTGGGGACTAGCGGGAGTGTAGCTACGGGTGAGCAGTTCTTC.

The chain joins TRBV6-5 to TRBJ2-5, with D unresolved. The CDR3 consists of 13 residues. Germline CDR1 is MNHEY and CDR2 is SVGAGI. V was shortened by 0 bases and J by 4 bases, with 6 bases between the two germline ends. The CDR3 DNA sequence: TGTGCCAGCAGTTACTCGAGGTTAGAGACCCAGTACTTC. This sequence encodes CASSYSRLETQYF.

This clone was counted between two and nine times. This chain links TRBV7-9 with TRBJ1-1; D is unresolved. V lost 3 bases and J lost 5, with 4 bases in between. This CDR3 region has 11 residues. Germline V CDR1 and CDR2: SEHNR, FQNEAQ (reference sequence). The CDR3 nucleotides read TGTGCCAGCAGCTTTGAGACTGAAGCTTTCTTT. Amino acid sequence: CASSFETEAFF. Full variable domain (outside the CDR3, taken from reference TRBV7-9 and TRBJ1-1): DTGVSQNPRHKITKRGQNVTFRCDPISEHNRLYWYRQTLGQGPEFLTYFQNEAQLEKSRLLSDRFSAERPKGSFSTLEIQRTEQGDSAMYLCASSFETEAFFGQGTRLTVV.

The chain carries TRBV6-5 and TRBJ2-4, with unresolved D. Germline assignment: CDR1 MNHEY and CDR2 SVGAGI. V lost 5 bases to trimming and J lost 7 bases, with 15 bases between them. The CDR3 runs to 14 residues. The CDR3 DNA reads TGTGCCAGCAGTAACCGTGATGGCCTGAACATTCAGTACTTC. This sequence encodes CASSNRDGLNIQYF.

The V gene is TRBV9, the J gene TRBJ2-7, with 8 bases fitting TRBD1. The CDR3 loop spans 16 amino acids. CDR1 is SGDLS, CDR2 YYNGEE, per germline. V shed 2 bases, J shed 0 bases, and the junction held 7 bases outside the gene matches. CDR3 loop: CASSVGPGQDSYEQYF. The CDR3 bases are TGTGCCAGCAGCGTGGGCCCGGGACAGGACTCCTACGAGCAGTACTTC.

The J gene is TRBJ1-6, the V gene TRBV5-1, with 7 bases lining up with TRBD1. The CDR3 length is 15 residues. Germline V lookup: CDR1 SGHRS, CDR2 YFSETQ. V lost 4 bases to trimming and J lost 6 bases; unmatched junction nucleotides: 7. The CDR3 is CASSPSGGLNSPLHF. CDR3 coding DNA: TGCGCCAGCAGCCCCTCAGGGGGACTTAATTCACCCCTCCACTTT.

V is TRBV20-1 and J is TRBJ2-7; D call uncertain. CDR1 and CDR2 (germline): DFQATT, SNEGSKA (reference sequence). This CDR3 spans 11 amino acids. Trimming removed 3 bases from V and 2 bases from J, with 5 bases in between. CDR3 amino acids: CSARQAYEQYF. For the CDR3, the DNA is TGCAGTGCTAGGCAGGCCTACGAGCAGTACTTC.